This TCR beta chain comes out of a study of blood T cell repertoires in COVID-19. Study background: Samples taken during acute and convalescent COVID-19 were collected in the United States, Italy and Spain.

TCRdb's table, derived via immunoSEQ multiplex PCR, lists solely in-frame clones and lacks some. The sample contains 70,000 to 100,000 clones, around 84% of which appear only once. The sequence was obtained from a human donor in a cohort sampled during active COVID-19. Sequencing was performed on peripheral blood.

The CDR3 DNA reads as TGTGCCAGCAGCTTGGGCTTCGGGGGTGAGCAGTTCTTC. Translated: CASSLGFGGEQFF. V usage is TRBV5-5 and J usage is TRBJ2-1; maybe TRBD2 (6 bases). Per germline, CDR1 SGHKS and CDR2 YYEKEE (reference sequence). V was clipped by 0 bases and J by 9 bases, with 10 bases between them. The CDR3 extends over 13 amino acids.